This T cell receptor (beta chain) derives from a study of blood T cell repertoires in COVID-19. In the authors' methods: For nucleated cells, counts were estimated from reference gene primer amplification. Here immunoSEQ multiplex PCR was the method, and the copy in TCRdb shows in-frame clones only, minus some. For V, J and clone size, that table is used; D and trimming come from the DNA. The sample consists of tens of thousands of clones, just over 85% of them appearing once. This clone was seen more than once but under ten times. CDR3 length: 15 amino acids. Germline V gene lookup returns CDR1 SGHVS and CDR2 FQNEAQ. Deletions cut 5 bases from V and 0 bases from J, with 11 bases between.

The source of this sequence is a man in his forties with acute or convalescent COVID-19. What was sequenced was peripheral blood. The rearrangement uses TRBV7-8 and TRBJ1-5; D call uncertain. This CDR3 reads CASSMGDGSNQPQHF. In DNA form, the CDR3 reads TGTGCCAGCAGCATGGGAGACGGTAGCAATCAGCCCCAGCATTTT.